This T cell receptor (beta chain) was retrieved from a study of shared clonotypes between healthy human individuals. Study-level background: Per donor, three plates held CD4 naive cells, three held CD4 memory, two held CD8 naive and one held CD8 memory. General observations from the study: Even with large depth, rarefaction showed that sorted-subset sequencing was incomplete. Memory subsets had estimated richness that was generally smaller than that of naive subsets.

Per sorted-subset replicate PCR, input was about 180 ng DNA, representing roughly 29,000 T cell genomes. Data came from immunoSEQ multiplex PCR; TCRdb stores just in-frame clones and leaves some out. The profile covers around 320,000 clones, with roughly 87% appearing a single time and 16% taken by the ten largest. V lost 5 bases, J lost 6 bases, and 16 bases lay in between. The CDR3 is 15 residues long. CDR1 and CDR2 (germline): MGHRA, YSYEKL. Of note for this clone: Its specificity is not known.

Sequencing was performed on memory CD8+ T cells sorted from blood. The subset denotes: CD45RO+ cells pooled with CCR7-negative TemRA cells. The sequence was collected from a man aged 18 to 30 in good health. V gene TRBV4-1 combines with J gene TRBJ2-2; D perhaps matches TRBD2 (6 bases). In DNA, the CDR3 is TGCGCCAGCAGCTTTTTCCCGGGAGTGCCCGGGGAGCTGTTTTTT. Its translation is CASSFFPGVPGELFF.